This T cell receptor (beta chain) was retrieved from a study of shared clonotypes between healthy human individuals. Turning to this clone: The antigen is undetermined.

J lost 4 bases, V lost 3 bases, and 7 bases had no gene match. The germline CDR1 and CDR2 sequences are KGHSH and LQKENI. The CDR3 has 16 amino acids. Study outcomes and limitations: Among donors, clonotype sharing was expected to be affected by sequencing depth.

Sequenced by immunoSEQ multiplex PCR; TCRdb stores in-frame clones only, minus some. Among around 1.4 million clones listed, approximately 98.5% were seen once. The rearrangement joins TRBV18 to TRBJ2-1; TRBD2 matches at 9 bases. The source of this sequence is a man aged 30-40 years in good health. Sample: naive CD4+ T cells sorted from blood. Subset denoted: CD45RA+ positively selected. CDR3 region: CASSPGRLAEYNEQFF. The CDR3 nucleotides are TGTGCCAGCTCACCTGGTCGACTAGCGGAATACAATGAGCAGTTCTTC.